These 7 T cell receptor beta chains were sequenced from one sample in a study of PD-1 blockade in mismatch repair-deficient tumors. Sequencing used immunoSEQ multiplex PCR; TCRdb keeps in-frame clones, though not all of them. The table shows around 18,000 clones, with over 75% occurring only once. This specimen was PBMCs, taken roughly 23 weeks after starting pembrolizumab. These receptor sequences come from an adult with mismatch repair-deficient cancer.

The J gene is TRBJ2-7, the V gene TRBV27; D gene ambiguous. The length of the CDR3 is 21 residues. Trimming shortened V by 2 bases and J by 2 bases, and 31 bases separated the two germline ends. In germline, CDR1 is MNHEY, CDR2 SMNVEV (reference sequence). This chain's CDR3 is CASSLEFLLSHPPPTTYEQYF. DNA for the CDR3: TGTGCCAGCAGTTTAGAGTTCCTTTTATCCCACCCACCCCCCACTACCTACGAGCAGTACTTC.

This clone was seen only once. This sequence joins TRBV30 and TRBJ2-2; D perhaps matches TRBD1 (5 bases). The length of the CDR3 is 14 residues. Trimming pared 3 bases from V and 3 bases from J, leaving 11 bases between. In germline, CDR1 is GTSNPN, CDR2 SVGIG (reference sequence). CDR3 loop: CAWSAGYYTGELFF. The CDR3 DNA is TGTGCCTGGAGCGCAGGGTACTACACCGGGGAGCTGTTTTTT.

There are a few counts of this clone. This chain uses TRBV2 with TRBJ2-7; D not resolved. V lost 6 bases, J lost 2 bases, and 11 bases lay in between. The germline V gene encodes CDR1 SNHLY and CDR2 FYNNEI. The CDR3 has 13 residues. In nucleotides, the CDR3 is TGTGCCAGCAGGTTTCGGAGACCCTACGAGCAGTACTTC. Translation: CASRFRRPYEQYF.

The V gene is TRBV5-1, the J gene TRBJ2-3, with 12 bases aligning to TRBD2. With 2 bases clipped from V and 3 bases from J, the junction kept 4 bases outside the gene matches. Germline assignment: CDR1 SGHRS and CDR2 YFSETQ. The CDR3 extends over 16 amino acids. In DNA form, the CDR3 reads TGCGCCAGCAGCTTTCTAGCGGGAGGGCCGACAGATACGCAGTATTTT. This translates into CASSFLAGGPTDTQYF.

This chain joins TRBV10-3 and TRBJ1-5; D remains ambiguous. The germline gives CDR1 ENHRY, CDR2 SYGVKD. This CDR3 has 14 amino acids. Trimming removed 2 bases at V and 4 bases at J, with 9 bases between. CDR3 DNA sequence: TGTGCCATCAGTGAGACTACTTTTAATCAGCCCCAGCATTTT. Its protein is CAISETTFNQPQHF.

The chain recombines TRBV9 with TRBJ1-1, with TRBD1 as a possible D gene (5 bases). Trimming stripped 0 bases from V and 11 bases from J, with 11 bases between. Germline V lookup: CDR1 SGDLS, CDR2 YYNGEE. The CDR3 is made up of 12 amino acids. The CDR3 nucleotides are TGTGCCAGCAGCGTAGGTGGGGGGAATGCTTTCTTT. Translation: CASSVGGGNAFF.

V is TRBV18 and J is TRBJ2-1; D is uncertain. The CDR3 is 15 residues long. The germline V gene has CDR1 KGHSH and CDR2 LQKENI. V lost 3 bases to trimming and J lost 4 bases, with 13 bases between them. The CDR3: CASSPEATQYNEQFF. The CDR3, as DNA: TGTGCCAGCTCACCCGAAGCTACCCAATACAATGAGCAGTTCTTC. The variable domain in full, completed from reference TRBV18 and TRBJ2-1, reads NAGVMQNPRHLVRRRGQEARLRCSPMKGHSHVYWYRQLPEEGLKFMVYLQKENIIDESGMPKERFSAEFPKEGPSILRIQQVVRGDSAAYFCASSPEATQYNEQFFGPGTRLTVL.